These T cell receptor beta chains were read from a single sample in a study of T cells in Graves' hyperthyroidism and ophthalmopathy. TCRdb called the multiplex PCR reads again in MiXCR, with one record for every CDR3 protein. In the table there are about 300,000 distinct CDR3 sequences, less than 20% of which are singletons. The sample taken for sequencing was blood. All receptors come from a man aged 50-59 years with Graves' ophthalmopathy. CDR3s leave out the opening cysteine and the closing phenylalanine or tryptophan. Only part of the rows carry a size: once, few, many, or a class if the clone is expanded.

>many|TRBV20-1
SAKDGGQVSYEQY
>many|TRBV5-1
ASSPRGEVGEQF
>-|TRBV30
AWRISGRIYEQY
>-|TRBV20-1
SASPGGGTPDTQY
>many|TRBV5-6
ASSLGYRSTSYEQY
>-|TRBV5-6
ASSLGQGIGQPQH
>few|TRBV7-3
ASNSDGSDTQY
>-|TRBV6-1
ASRRTDSPGYEQY
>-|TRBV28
ASSITTRGSTNEKLF
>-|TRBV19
ASSTAGGPYEQY
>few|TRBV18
ASSPAGGRETQY
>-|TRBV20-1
SARSPGTAITQY